This T cell receptor (beta chain) came from a study of shared clonotypes between healthy human individuals. Findings and limits, study-wide: The study drew on few donors, limiting represented genetic and exposure-history diversity. The sampled material consisted only of blood, and tissue repertoires are likely to differ.

The CDR3 has 15 residues. The V end was cut by 7 bases, the J end by 1 base, with 16 bases between. CDR1 is LGHNT, CDR2 FRNRAP, per germline. Regarding this clone: Its antigen is currently unknown.

As handled by the study authors: Filtering differed since immunoSEQ provided only junctions, with no quality scores. Clones were sequenced by immunoSEQ multiplex PCR, and TCRdb holds only the in-frame ones, with some missing. V and J calls and clone size are given by that table; D and trimming were obtained from the DNA. The table includes millions of clones, more than 90% detected once. This sequence originates from a man aged 18 to 30 in good health. Sequencing was done on a sample of naive CD4+ T cells sorted from blood. The subset was: CD45RA+ positively selected. The genes are TRBV12-5 and TRBJ1-1; D gene unclear. CDR3: CASAPGGNWNTEAFF. The CDR3 DNA follows: TGTGCTAGTGCCCCCGGCGGGAATTGGAACACTGAAGCTTTCTTT.